Below are 17 T cell receptor beta chains sequenced from a single sample in a study of blood T cells in healthy people across ages. With a J-beta primer mix and a sample-barcoded 5' primer, a second PCR ran about 7 to 11 cycles. TCRdb re-analysed the 5' RACE reads in MiXCR, keeping a single row per CDR3 protein. The sample lists hundreds of thousands of distinct CDR3 sequences, about 48% occurring once. Sequenced material: blood. The receptors come from a man older than 75 in good health.

This clonotype was observed a few times. The chain employs TRBV29-1 and TRBJ1-2, with D possibly TRBD1 on 5 matching bases. With 4 bases removed from V and 2 bases from J, the gap between germline ends came to 8 bases. In germline, CDR1 is SQVTM, CDR2 ANQGSEA. The CDR3 has 12 residues. CDR3 nucleotides: TGCAGCGTTGGGGGACCCAACTATGGCTACACCTTC. Amino acid sequence: CSVGGPNYGYTF.

This chain joins TRBV29-1 and TRBJ1-4; D perhaps matches TRBD1 (5 bases). V was pared by 1 base and J by 4 bases, with 10 bases between. This CDR3 spans 14 amino acids. Germline V CDR1 and CDR2: SQVTM, ANQGSEA. CDR3 protein: CSVEGGEDNEKLFF. The CDR3 coding sequence is TGCAGCGTTGAAGGGGGGGAGGATAATGAAAAACTGTTTTTT.

V usage is TRBV20-1 and J usage is TRBJ2-7; 8 bases are shared with TRBD2. This CDR3 has 14 residues. V was pared by 6 bases and J by 7 bases, with 14 bases of the junction left unmatched. Germline V CDR1 and CDR2: DFQATT, SNEGSKA (reference sequence). The chain's CDR3 is CSARLAQIYNEQYF. CDR3 in DNA: TGCAGTGCCCGACTAGCGCAAATCTACAATGAGCAGTACTTC.

The gene calls are TRBV20-1 and TRBJ2-7; tentative D call: TRBD2 (5 bases). This CDR3 has 13 amino acids. Between the trimmed V and J ends, which lost 6 bases and 0 bases, there was a span of 12 bases. The germline V gene has CDR1 DFQATT and CDR2 SNEGSKA (reference sequence). The CDR3 loop reads CSALGSGSYEQYF. In DNA form, the CDR3 reads TGCAGTGCCCTAGGCAGCGGCTCCTACGAGCAGTACTTC.

This clonotype was seen more than once but under ten times. The gene calls are TRBV5-1 and TRBJ2-7, with a tentative D call TRBD1 (6 bases). Looked up from germline, CDR1 is SGHRS and CDR2 is YFSETQ. Trimming cost V 0 bases and J 2 bases, with 9 bases left between them. The CDR3 totals 14 residues. CDR3 loop: CASSLAGEPYEQYF. Here the CDR3 DNA reads TGCGCCAGCAGCTTGGCAGGGGAACCCTACGAGCAGTACTTC.

The genes are TRBV7-9 and TRBJ2-5; D unclear. V shed 6 bases and J shed 1 base, with 12 bases lying between them. The CDR3 has 14 amino acids. Germline lookup yields CDR1 SEHNR and CDR2 FQNEAQ (reference sequence). CDR3 loop: CASSFMASQETQYF. The CDR3 nucleotides read TGTGCCAGCAGTTTTATGGCGTCCCAAGAGACCCAGTACTTC. The full variable domain, its missing parts supplied by reference TRBV7-9 and TRBJ2-5, is DTGVSQNPRHKITKRGQNVTFRCDPISEHNRLYWYRQTLGQGPEFLTYFQNEAQLEKSRLLSDRFSAERPKGSFSTLEIQRTEQGDSAMYLCASSFMASQETQYFGPGTRLLVL.

As for this clonotype: An end of the junction differs from the germline gene, which may be a read error. V is TRBV3-1 and J is TRBJ2-7; TRBD1 aligns across 7 bases. The CDR3 sequence is 15 residues long. Germline CDR1 LGHDT, CDR2 YNNKEL (reference sequence). The CDR3 coding sequence is TGCGCCAGCAGCCTGGACAGGTCCACATCCTCCGAGCAGTACTTC. Translation gives CASSLDRSTSSEQYF.

This chain joins TRBV5-1 and TRBJ2-3; D may correspond to TRBD1 or TRBD2 (5 bases each). The CDR3 has 15 amino acids. The germline V and J ends were trimmed by 0 bases and 1 base, with 9 bases remaining between them. Germline CDR1 is SGHRS and CDR2 is YFSETQ. DNA of the CDR3: TGCGCCAGCAGCTTGGGGGACCCCCGCACAGATACGCAGTATTTT. Protein sequence: CASSLGDPRTDTQYF.

This chain links TRBV20-1 with TRBJ2-1; D could derive from TRBD1 or TRBD2 (5 bases each). Germline values: CDR1 DFQATT, CDR2 SNEGSKA (reference sequence). Trimming left V 4 bases short and J 9 bases short, with 16 bases between. The CDR3 loop spans 13 amino acids. CDR3 amino acids: CSAIVRDRSEQFF. CDR3 DNA: TGCAGTGCTATTGTCCGGGACCGGAGTGAGCAGTTCTTC.

This chain connects TRBV29-1 to TRBJ2-7; tentative D call: TRBD1 (5 bases). The V gene's germline CDR1 is SQVTM and CDR2 ANQGSEA. Trimming pared 7 bases from V and 5 bases from J, leaving 12 bases between. The CDR3 consists of 11 residues. Written as DNA, the CDR3 is TGCAGCGCTAGGGGCACCGACGAGCAGTACTTC. As protein: CSARGTDEQYF.

The V gene is TRBV12-3 or TRBV12-4, the J gene TRBJ2-3; 8 nucleotides agree with TRBD2. V lost 7 bases to trimming and J lost 11 bases; unmatched junction nucleotides: 17. The CDR3 contains 15 residues. This CDR3 is CASNPRGLAGERQYF. In DNA form, the CDR3 reads TGTGCCAGCAACCCCCGGGGCCTAGCGGGCGAACGGCAGTATTTT.

The chain is built from TRBV10-3 and TRBJ1-6; 8 bases agree with TRBD1. The germline gives CDR1 ENHRY, CDR2 SYGVKD. Trimming took 7 bases from V and 5 from J; bases not matched to a gene: 7. The CDR3 spans 15 residues. The CDR3 sequence is CAINSQGADNSPLHF. For the CDR3, the DNA is TGTGCCATCAACTCCCAGGGGGCCGATAATTCACCCCTCCACTTT.

This clonotype was picked up many times. The chain employs TRBV9 and TRBJ2-1, with 9 bases identical to TRBD2. Germline V CDR1 and CDR2: SGDLS, YYNGEE. This CDR3 contains 16 residues. V shed 0 bases, J shed 8 bases, and the junction held 9 bases outside the gene matches. CDR3 nucleotide sequence: TGTGCCAGCAGCGTAGGGGATAGCGGGAGAAGAGATGAGCAGTTCTTC. Its protein is CASSVGDSGRRDEQFF.

This clonotype was observed a few times. The rearrangement links TRBV6-1 to TRBJ2-3; D tentatively fits TRBD1 or TRBD2 (6 bases each). The V gene's germline CDR1 is MNHNS and CDR2 SASEGT. V lost 6 bases to trimming and J lost 1 base, with 23 bases between them. This CDR3 has 18 residues. CDR3 loop: CASSLGPPGAYGTDTQYF. In nucleotides, the CDR3 is TGTGCCAGCAGCCTAGGCCCCCCGGGGGCATATGGCACAGATACGCAGTATTTT.

The genes are TRBV3-1 and TRBJ2-5; 11 nucleotides match TRBD1. This CDR3 has 16 residues. The V gene end was trimmed by 4 bases and the J gene end by 4 bases; junction bases not matched to a gene: 8. Per germline, CDR1 LGHDT and CDR2 YNNKEL (reference sequence). CDR3 loop: CASSLLGQGARETQYF. The CDR3 region has the DNA TGTGCCAGCAGCCTTCTCGGACAGGGGGCGAGAGAGACCCAGTACTTC.

This clonotype was counted between two and nine times. This chain links TRBV11-2 with TRBJ2-3, with D hard to call. The CDR3 covers 16 residues. Trimming cost V 6 bases and J 14 bases, with 30 bases left between them. The germline V gene encodes CDR1 SGHAT and CDR2 FQNNGV. CDR3 nucleotides: TGTGCCAGCAGTTCTCTCGTATCCTTAGGGCACAGATACGCGTATTTT. Translating it yields CASSSLVSLGHRYAYF.

The V and J genes are TRBV10-2 and TRBJ2-1; 10 bases line up with TRBD2. CDR1 is WSHSY and CDR2 is SAAADI in the germline V gene. The CDR3 is 14 residues long. V was clipped by 6 bases and J by 8 bases; unmatched bases: 7. The CDR3 region is CASRASGSPDEQFF. Here the CDR3 DNA reads TGCGCCAGCAGGGCTAGCGGGAGTCCGGATGAGCAGTTCTTC.